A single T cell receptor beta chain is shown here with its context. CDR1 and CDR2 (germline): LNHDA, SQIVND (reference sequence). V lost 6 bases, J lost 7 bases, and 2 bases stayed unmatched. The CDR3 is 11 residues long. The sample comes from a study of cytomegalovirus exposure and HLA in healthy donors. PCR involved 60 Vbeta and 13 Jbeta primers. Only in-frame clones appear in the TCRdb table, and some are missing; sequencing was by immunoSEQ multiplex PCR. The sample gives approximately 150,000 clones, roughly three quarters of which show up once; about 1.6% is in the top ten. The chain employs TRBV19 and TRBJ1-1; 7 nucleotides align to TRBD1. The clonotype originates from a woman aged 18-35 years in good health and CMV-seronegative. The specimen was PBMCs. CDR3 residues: CASRAGGEAFF. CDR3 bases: TGTGCCAGTAGGGCAGGGGGTGAAGCTTTCTTT. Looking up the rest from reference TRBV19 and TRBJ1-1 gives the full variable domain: DGGITQSPKYLFRKEGQNVTLSCEQNLNHDAMYWYRQDPGQGLRLIYYSQIVNDFQKGDIAEGYSVSREKKESFPLTVTSAQKNPTAFYLCASRAGGEAFFGQGTRLTVV.